This T cell receptor beta chain was obtained from a study of blood T cell repertoires in COVID-19. At the level of the study: T cells, B-cell-depleted T cells, or PBMCs supplied cDNA or gDNA.

The CDR3 sequence is 15 residues long. Germline loops: CDR1 MNHNY, CDR2 SVGAGI (reference sequence). Trimming pared 5 bases from V and 4 bases from J, leaving 15 bases between. In its sample, this clone was seen once. Recruitment covered about 26 US areas and drew participants whose ages spanned roughly 18 to 100 years. Clinical history as reported by participants underpinned cohort assignment. Each exposed participant met a COVID-19 case in the 2 weeks preceding study entry. The protocol was immunoSEQ multiplex PCR, while the TCRdb copy is restricted to in-frame clones and leaves out a portion. The profile shows fewer than 400,000 clones, more than 90% of them singletons.

This chain connects TRBV6-6 to TRBJ1-5; D unresolved. Sequences were obtained from PBMCs or T cells enriched from blood (not recorded which). This TCR was recovered from a woman in her twenties or thirties who had been exposed to COVID-19. The CDR3 spells CASSPTLKTNQPQHF. CDR3 DNA sequence: TGTGCCAGCAGTCCGACCTTAAAGACAAATCAGCCCCAGCATTTT.